A single sample is the source of the 16 T cell receptor beta chains below, sequenced in a study of memory CD8 T cells in hepatitis C reinfection. Specified time point: late/post reinfection, 12 to 24 weeks after detection. No in vitro expansion preceded TCR sequencing of the sorted cells. Only in-frame clones appear in the TCRdb table, and some are missing; sequencing was by immunoSEQ multiplex PCR. The sample carries around 4,800 clones, roughly 87% recorded once. The material sequenced was naive CD8+ T cells sorted from blood. All receptors derive from a man aged 50 to 60 with hepatitis C virus infection.

The gene calls are TRBV30 and TRBJ2-7, with 7 bases lining up with TRBD1. In germline, CDR1 is GTSNPN, CDR2 SVGIG (reference sequence). The CDR3 is 15 amino acids. V shed 2 bases, J shed 2 bases, and the junction held 9 bases outside the gene matches. The CDR3 region is CAWSSQTGFPYEQYF. CDR3 DNA: TGTGCCTGGAGTTCCCAGACAGGGTTCCCCTACGAGCAGTACTTC.

This chain connects TRBV9 to TRBJ2-3; 7 bases map to TRBD2. This CDR3 spans 15 amino acids. Looked up from germline, CDR1 is SGDLS and CDR2 is YYNGEE. Trimming at V came to 3 bases and at J to 6 bases, leaving 10 bases not matched to a gene. The CDR3 sequence is CASSGGGSPRDTQYF. The CDR3, as DNA: TGTGCCAGCAGCGGAGGCGGGAGCCCTCGGGATACGCAGTATTTT.

A note on this clone: At one of its ends the junction is not consistent with the germline gene, which may arise from a read error. The chain joins TRBV7-7 to TRBJ2-1; no clear D gene. The CDR3 totals 13 residues. Germline V gene data show CDR1 as SSHAT and CDR2 as FNYEAQ (reference sequence). The CDR3 bases are TGTGCTAGCAGCTTAGGGCCGAACAATGAGCAGTTCTTC. Protein: CASSLGPNNEQFF.

The chain recombines TRBV19 with TRBJ2-1; no firm D call. Germline-derived CDR1 and CDR2 are LNHDA and SQIVND (reference sequence). Trimming cost V 0 bases and J 6 bases, with 12 bases left between them. The CDR3 runs 15 residues. CDR3 in DNA: TGTGCCAGTAGTATAGATCTAATGTTGATCAATGAGCAGTTCTTC. Its protein product is CASSIDLMLINEQFF.

The rearrangement uses TRBV11-2 and TRBJ2-3; D might be TRBD2 (6 bases). CDR3 length: 15 residues. Per germline, CDR1 SGHAT and CDR2 FQNNGV. With 5 bases removed from V and 2 bases from J, the gap between germline ends came to 14 bases. The DNA for the CDR3 is TGTGCCAGCAGCCCCGGGGGACCGAACACAGATACGCAGTATTTT. This sequence encodes CASSPGGPNTDTQYF.

This chain links TRBV7-6 with TRBJ2-5; perhaps TRBD1 as D (8 bases). The closer fit of TRBJ2-7 to the DNA end suggests the J call may be wrong. The germline CDR1 and CDR2 sequences are SGHVS and FNYEAQ. This CDR3 is 18 amino acids long. The CDR3 is CASSSPPDLDRGGNEQYF. CDR3 bases: TGTGCCAGCAGCTCTCCCCCGGATCTAGACAGGGGAGGGAACGAGCAGTACTTC.

This clone was recorded once. The genes are TRBV5-6 and TRBJ2-1, with 7 nucleotides matching TRBD1. V shed 4 bases, J shed 3 bases, and the junction held 4 bases outside the gene matches. The CDR3 extends over 14 amino acids. Germline V gene sequence: CDR1 SGHDT, CDR2 YYEEEE. CDR3 nucleotides: TGTGCCAGCAGCCCGGGACAGAGCTACAATGAGCAGTTCTTC. This translates into CASSPGQSYNEQFF.

This CDR3 is CASSILQGDTEAFF. CDR3 nucleotides: TGTGCCAGCAGCATTTTACAGGGGGACACTGAAGCTTTCTTT. V gene TRBV7-9 combines with J gene TRBJ1-1, with 8 bases that match TRBD1. V trimming: 5 bases; J trimming: 3 bases; junction bases outside the gene matches: 5. The length of the CDR3 is 14 residues. In germline, CDR1 is SEHNR, CDR2 FQNEAQ (reference sequence).

The chain joins TRBV10-3 to TRBJ1-6, with 9 bases that match TRBD1. The V and J ends lost 3 bases and 8 bases, in that order; junction bases with no gene match: 14. Germline CDR1 and CDR2: ENHRY and SYGVKD. The CDR3 runs 18 residues. For the CDR3, the DNA is TGTGCCATCAGTGACTCCAACCTCGGGACAGGGTTAGATTCACCCCTCCACTTT. It specifies CAISDSNLGTGLDSPLHF.

The DNA for the CDR3 is TGTGCCAGCAGCCTCGGGGACAGGGGACGAGAGCAGTTCTTC. This codes for CASSLGDRGREQFF. The rearrangement joins TRBV7-9 to TRBJ2-1; 10 nucleotides align to TRBD1. This CDR3 has 14 residues. V shed 5 bases and J 10 bases; nucleotides not matched to a gene: 8. Germline-derived CDR1 and CDR2 are SEHNR and FQNEAQ (reference sequence).

The chain has TRBV5-6 and TRBJ2-1; TRBD2 matches at 7 bases. The CDR3 is 16 amino acids. With 1 base clipped from V and 5 bases from J, the junction kept 9 bases outside the gene matches. Germline values: CDR1 SGHDT, CDR2 YYEEEE. The CDR3 DNA follows: TGTGCCAGCAGCTTGTCATTAGGGAGGGCCGACAATGAGCAGTTCTTC. Protein: CASSLSLGRADNEQFF. Drawing the rest from reference TRBV5-6 and TRBJ2-1, the complete variable domain is DAGVTQSPTHLIKTRGQQVTLRCSPKSGHDTVSWYQQALGQGPQFIFQYYEEEERQRGNFPDRFSGHQFPNYSSELNVNALLLGDSALYLCASSLSLGRADNEQFFGPGTRLTVL.

The genes are TRBV4-1 and TRBJ2-7; the match to TRBD1 covers 8 bases. The junction had 10 bases not matched to a gene; V was cut back by 1 base and J by 2 bases. CDR3 length equals 17 residues. Germline V gives CDR1 MGHRA, CDR2 YSYEKL. For the CDR3, the DNA is TGCGCCAGCAGCCAAGTTTACGGGACAGGTATAACCTACGAGCAGTACTTC. The encoded protein is CASSQVYGTGITYEQYF.

The rearrangement uses TRBV4-1 and TRBJ2-3; unclear D gene. The CDR3 is 14 residues long. Germline lookup yields CDR1 MGHRA and CDR2 YSYEKL. V was shortened by 0 bases and J by 0 bases, with 4 bases between the two germline ends. The chain's CDR3 is CASSQETSTDTQYF. CDR3 coding DNA: TGCGCCAGCAGCCAAGAAACTAGCACAGATACGCAGTATTTT.

The CDR3 is CASSQAGYEQYF. The CDR3 coding sequence is TGCGCCAGCAGCCAAGCAGGGTACGAGCAGTACTTC. This chain connects TRBV4-1 to TRBJ2-7, with D perhaps matching TRBD1 (5 bases). This CDR3 spans 12 amino acids. CDR1 is MGHRA and CDR2 is YSYEKL in the germline V gene. Trimming shortened V by 1 base and J by 4 bases, and 5 bases separated the two germline ends.

As to this clone: The junction differs from germline at one of its ends, possibly a read error. Different DNA sequences within this sample yield the same CDR3. This chain uses TRBV7-9 with TRBJ2-7; 7 bases map to TRBD2. CDR3 length equals 15 residues. Germline V gives CDR1 SEHNR, CDR2 FQNEAQ (reference sequence). CDR3 in DNA: TGCGCCAGCAGCCAAGATCCGGGAGGAACCTACGAGCAGTACTTC. Translating gives CASSQDPGGTYEQYF.

The CDR3 is CASSVALAGALLTDTQYF. The CDR3 DNA reads TGTGCCAGCAGCGTAGCACTAGCGGGAGCCCTCCTCACAGATACGCAGTATTTT. This chain uses TRBV9 with TRBJ2-3; TRBD2 matches 11 bases. After removal of 0 bases from V and 2 bases from J, the junction contained 8 bases not matched to a gene. Germline CDR1 and CDR2: SGDLS and YYNGEE. CDR3 length equals 18 residues.